The 6 T cell receptor beta chains given below trace back to one sample, sequenced in a study of T cells in Graves' hyperthyroidism and ophthalmopathy. Authors of the study amplified TCR beta CDR3 regions from RNA transcripts. RT-PCR in the first round (using the HTBI primer set) targeted the TCR CDR3. TCRdb re-derived calls from the multiplex PCR reads in MiXCR, one entry per CDR3 protein. The data contain 500,000 to 650,000 distinct CDR3 sequences, about 20% of them singletons. Sequencing was performed on blood. These receptors all stem from a man aged 35 to 55 with Graves' ophthalmopathy.

This clonotype has ten or more counts. The J gene is TRBJ2-1, the V gene TRBV6-6; 9 bases are shared with TRBD1. With 4 bases clipped from V and 8 bases from J, the junction kept 9 bases outside the gene matches. The CDR3 is 15 residues long. CDR1 and CDR2 from the germline V gene are MNHNY and SVGAGI (reference sequence). CDR3 amino acids: CASSSHRGPSDEQFF. In DNA form, the CDR3 reads TGTGCCAGCAGTTCGCACAGGGGGCCGAGCGATGAGCAGTTCTTC.

In this sample, this clonotype turned up many times. The chain couples TRBV28 to TRBJ1-1; D not certain. With 6 bases removed from V and 1 base from J, the gap between germline ends came to 9 bases. The CDR3 is made up of 13 amino acids. Germline V lookup: CDR1 MDHEN, CDR2 SYDVKM. As DNA, the CDR3 is TGTGCCAGCAGGATACATGAGAACACTGAAGCTTTCTTT. It codes for CASRIHENTEAFF.

The chain joins TRBV20-1 to TRBJ2-2; TRBD1 matches at 7 bases. This CDR3 comprises 15 residues. J gave up 2 bases and V 3 bases, and 6 bases lay outside the gene matches. Germline CDR1 is DFQATT and CDR2 is SNEGSKA (reference sequence). The chain's CDR3 is CSARDRRYNTGELFF. As DNA, the CDR3 is TGCAGTGCTAGGGACAGGCGTTACAACACCGGGGAGCTGTTTTTT.

This clonotype was observed a few times. The chain joins TRBV11-3 to TRBJ2-5; 8 positions agree with TRBD2. V was pared by 4 bases and J by 4 bases, with 11 bases of the junction left unmatched. The V gene's germline CDR1 is SGHNT and CDR2 YENEEA. The CDR3 is 16 residues long. As DNA, the CDR3 is TGTGCCAGCAGCTCCTTGGGCAGCGGGGGCGGAGAGACCCAGTACTTC. Translated: CASSSLGSGGGETQYF.

Only a few counts were recorded for this clonotype. One end of the junction varies from germline; a read error may be responsible. This sequence joins TRBV20-1 and TRBJ2-1; D possibly corresponds to TRBD1 (6 bases). The length of the CDR3 is 15 residues. Germline CDR1 reads DFQATT; CDR2 reads SNEGSKA (reference sequence). CDR3 nucleotides: TGCAGCGCTAACAGGGCGTCTAGCTCCTACAATGAGCAGTTCTTC. Translation: CSANRASSSYNEQFF.

The rearrangement links TRBV10-2 to TRBJ1-3; possible D gene TRBD1, 5 bases. The CDR3 covers 13 residues. Germline CDR1 and CDR2: WSHSY and SAAADI. Trimming shortened V by 6 bases and J by 6 bases, and 12 bases separated the two germline ends. CDR3 region: CASRGQGENTIYF. The DNA for the CDR3 is TGCGCCAGCAGAGGGCAGGGAGAAAACACCATATATTTT.